This passage covers 27 T cell receptor beta chains from one sample sequenced in a study of shared clonotypes between healthy human individuals. Using immunoSEQ multiplex PCR, the repertoire was profiled, and TCRdb retains in-frame clones only, with some absent. In the table there are about 1.1 million clones, about 84% of which are singletons. The sequencing sample was made of memory CD4+ T cells from PBMCs. Subset defined: CD45RA-negative fraction. The receptors originated from a man aged 18 to 35 in good health. Some clones in this sample may be carry-over from other donors' samples.

This clone was detected a few times. The J gene is TRBJ2-1, the V gene TRBV5-1, with a weak D call TRBD2 (5 bases). The V gene lost 0 bases and the J gene lost 5 bases, with 12 bases spanning the gap. Looked up from germline, CDR1 is SGHRS and CDR2 is YFSETQ. The CDR3 length is 15 residues. CDR3 protein: CASSLVLGSNNEQFF. In DNA form, the CDR3 reads TGCGCCAGCAGCTTGGTCCTGGGGAGTAACAATGAGCAGTTCTTC.

This clone was detected once. The same CDR3 is also encoded by other DNA sequences in this sample. V and J are TRBV2 and TRBJ2-3, with 11 bases that match TRBD2. This CDR3 has 14 residues. The ends lost 5 bases at V and 3 bases at J; junction bases unmatched: 1. Germline CDR1 is SNHLY and CDR2 is FYNNEI. For the CDR3, the DNA is TGTGCCAGCAGTCGGACTAGCGGGACAGATACGCAGTATTTT. Amino acids: CASSRTSGTDTQYF. Combining the CDR3 with reference TRBV2 and TRBJ2-3 gives the whole variable domain EPEVTQTPSHQVTQMGQEVILRCVPISNHLYFYWYRQILGQKVEFLVSFYNNEISEKSEIFDDQFSVERPDGSNFTLKIRSTKLEDSAMYFCASSRTSGTDTQYFGPGTRLTVL.

The rearrangement joins TRBV4-3 to TRBJ2-7; the D gene is possibly TRBD2 (5 bases). This CDR3 contains 16 residues. V was pared by 0 bases and J by 7 bases, with 19 bases between. The germline V gene encodes CDR1 LGHNA and CDR2 YSLEER. The CDR3 protein is CASSQDRQDPPGEQYF. As DNA, the CDR3 is TGCGCCAGCAGCCAAGATCGGCAGGATCCCCCGGGGGAGCAGTACTTC.

The genes are TRBV6-1 and TRBJ2-7; D gene uncertain. Trimming stripped 9 bases from V and 9 bases from J, with 15 bases between. This CDR3 contains 11 residues. CDR1 and CDR2 from the germline V gene are MNHNS and SASEGT. For the CDR3, the DNA is TGTGCCAGTGGGGAAGGAATGGGGCAGTACTTC. This encodes CASGEGMGQYF.

This chain connects TRBV6-1 to TRBJ2-7; 7 bases map to TRBD2. Germline loops: CDR1 MNHNS, CDR2 SASEGT. V lost 10 bases, J lost 7 bases, and 16 bases stayed unmatched. CDR3 length: 14 residues. CDR3 DNA: TGTGCCACCACCATAGCGGGTACTCTTTGGGAGCAGTACTTC. This gives the protein CATTIAGTLWEQYF.

This clone was seen just once. CDR3 sequence reads: CASSQGRSYEQYF. Written as DNA, the CDR3 is TGTGCCAGCAGCCAAGGACGGTCCTACGAGCAGTACTTC. The chain is built from TRBV5-8 and TRBJ2-7; D uncertain. CDR3 size: 13 residues. CDR1 is SGHTS and CDR2 is YDEGEE in the germline V gene. With 4 bases removed from V and 1 base from J, the gap between germline ends came to 9 bases.

This rearrangement joins TRBV18 to TRBJ1-2, with no clear D. Germline CDR1 and CDR2: KGHSH and LQKENI. CDR3 length equals 15 residues. The ends were cut back, 4 bases at V and 4 bases at J, with 16 bases in the middle. Written as DNA, the CDR3 is TGTGCCAGCTCACAACTCGCGGCTGATGGCTATGGCTACACCTTC. Its translation is CASSQLAADGYGYTF.

The V and J genes are TRBV28 and TRBJ2-5; 9 bases map to TRBD2. The ends lost 3 bases at V and 5 bases at J; junction bases unmatched: 13. This CDR3 has 17 residues. The germline V gene encodes CDR1 MDHEN and CDR2 SYDVKM. The CDR3 here is CASSLRLAADLWETQYF. The CDR3 region has the DNA TGTGCCAGCAGTTTGCGACTAGCGGCAGACTTGTGGGAGACCCAGTACTTC.

V gene TRBV18 combines with J gene TRBJ2-1, with 10 positions matching TRBD2. This CDR3 contains 17 residues. Germline-derived CDR1 and CDR2 are KGHSH and LQKENI. V dropped 3 bases and J dropped 0; count of bases not matched to a gene: 5. The CDR3 DNA follows: TGTGCCAGCTCACCCTATAGCGGGAGGCACTCCTACAATGAGCAGTTCTTC. As protein: CASSPYSGRHSYNEQFF.

In DNA, the CDR3 is TGTGCCTCCCCCCCCAGCGGGAGCGGCACAGATACGCAGTATTTT. Translating gives CASPPSGSGTDTQYF. V is TRBV28 and J is TRBJ2-3, with 8 bases matching TRBD2. The CDR3 consists of 15 residues. Germline V lookup: CDR1 MDHEN, CDR2 SYDVKM. The V and J ends lost 11 bases and 1 base, in that order; junction bases with no gene match: 11.

As to this clone: A much bigger clone sits one base away, suggesting this may be a read error. Other DNA variants within this sample encode the same CDR3. The chain recombines TRBV28 with TRBJ1-2; D call uncertain. V was trimmed by 5 bases and J by 0 bases, leaving 4 bases between them. The CDR3 extends over 12 amino acids. Germline lookup yields CDR1 MDHEN and CDR2 SYDVKM. CDR3 loop: CASSLANYGYTF. Written as DNA, the CDR3 is TGTGCCAGCAGTCTAGCTAACTATGGCTACACCTTC.

V gene TRBV18 combines with J gene TRBJ2-7; D perhaps matches TRBD2 (5 bases). CDR3 size: 14 residues. V lost 6 bases and J lost 7, with 19 bases in between. Germline CDR1 reads KGHSH; CDR2 reads LQKENI. Here the CDR3 reads CASSQSVRAGEQYF. Written as DNA, the CDR3 is TGTGCCAGCTCGCAAAGCGTGCGGGCCGGAGAGCAGTACTTC. The full variable domain, with the rest looked up from reference TRBV18 and TRBJ2-7, is NAGVMQNPRHLVRRRGQEARLRCSPMKGHSHVYWYRQLPEEGLKFMVYLQKENIIDESGMPKERFSAEFPKEGPSILRIQQVVRGDSAAYFCASSQSVRAGEQYFGPGTRLTVT.

The rearrangement links TRBV19 to TRBJ1-2; 9 bases fit TRBD1. Germline assignment: CDR1 LNHDA and CDR2 SQIVND (reference sequence). With 6 bases clipped from V and 4 bases from J, the junction kept 9 bases outside the gene matches. The CDR3 contains 15 residues. CDR3 in DNA: TGTGCCAGTAGCACCACAGGGGGCGTAAGCTATGGCTACACCTTC. Its protein is CASSTTGGVSYGYTF.

The table lists this clone with a few counts. The chain has TRBV5-4 and TRBJ1-4; 8 bases map to TRBD1. V gave up 3 bases and J gave up 8 bases; unmatched junction bases: 9. CDR1 and CDR2 (germline): SGHNT, YYREEE (reference sequence). The CDR3 loop spans 15 amino acids. CDR3 nucleotide sequence: TGTGCCAGCAGCTCGCGGACAGGGAGTGAAGAAAAACTGTTTTTT. Translation gives CASSSRTGSEEKLFF.

The rearrangement joins TRBV27 to TRBJ2-3; D might be TRBD1 (5 bases). The CDR3 spans 14 residues. The germline CDR1 and CDR2 sequences are MNHEY and SMNVEV (reference sequence). V lost 3 bases and J lost 2, with 9 bases in between. The CDR3 nucleotides are TGTGCCAGCAGTTTTTCCAGGGCCACAGATACGCAGTATTTT. It translates to CASSFSRATDTQYF.

The chain uses TRBV20-1 and TRBJ1-3; D unclear. CDR3 size: 11 residues. The ends were cut back, 7 bases at V and 2 bases at J, with 6 bases in the middle. From germline, CDR1 is DFQATT and CDR2 SNEGSKA (reference sequence). The CDR3 DNA is TGCAGTGGGGAAACTGGAAACACCATATATTTT. It encodes CSGETGNTIYF.

The chain uses TRBV6-5 and TRBJ2-7, with D unresolved. Looked up from germline, CDR1 is MNHEY and CDR2 is SVGAGI. With 2 bases removed from V and 6 bases from J, the gap between germline ends came to 14 bases. This CDR3 comprises 14 residues. CDR3 sequence: CASSYADGFGEQYF. As DNA, the CDR3 is TGTGCCAGCAGTTACGCGGACGGGTTCGGCGAGCAGTACTTC.

The V gene is TRBV28, the J gene TRBJ1-2, with 9 bases fitting TRBD1. The trim removed 2 bases at V and 8 bases at J, leaving 9 bases unmatched. The CDR3 length is 15 residues. CDR1 is MDHEN, CDR2 SYDVKM, per germline. This CDR3 is CASSLGGQGFMGYTF. The CDR3 region has the DNA TGTGCCAGCAGTTTAGGGGGACAGGGATTCATGGGCTACACCTTC.

The V call is TRBV6-5, the J call TRBJ2-3; the D is unclear. Germline values: CDR1 MNHEY, CDR2 SVGAGI. V dropped 4 bases and J dropped 4 bases, with 9 bases sitting between them. This CDR3 has 13 residues. The CDR3 is CASSSGPPDTQYF. The DNA for the CDR3 is TGTGCCAGCAGTTCTGGACCCCCAGATACGCAGTATTTT.

V gene TRBV19 combines with J gene TRBJ1-4, with D unresolved. The CDR3 covers 17 residues. With 8 bases removed from V and 6 bases from J, the gap between germline ends came to 25 bases. Germline-derived CDR1 and CDR2 are LNHDA and SQIVND (reference sequence). CDR3 protein: CASGFPSHRTGDEKLFF. The CDR3 DNA is TGTGCCAGTGGGTTCCCTTCCCATCGGACTGGGGATGAAAAACTGTTTTTT.

A note on this clone: This is likely an artifact of a read error, given a far larger clone one base away. Additional DNA sequences in this sample encode the identical CDR3. V gene TRBV19 combines with J gene TRBJ1-5; no clear D gene. This CDR3 region has 14 residues. Germline lookup yields CDR1 LNHDA and CDR2 SQIVND (reference sequence). Trimming shortened V by 1 base and J by 4 bases, and 8 bases separated the two germline ends. The CDR3: CASSIGTGNQPQHF. DNA for the CDR3: TGTGCCAGTAGTATAGGGACGGGGAATCAGCCCCAGCATTTT.

The chain combines TRBV25-1 with TRBJ2-5; the match to TRBD2 covers 7 bases. Germline-derived CDR1 and CDR2 are MGHDK and SYGVNS. V was pared by 2 bases and J by 4 bases, with 10 bases of the junction left unmatched. The CDR3 covers 16 residues. CDR3 DNA: TGTGCCAGCAGTGAAACAGCGGGAAGGTTTGGAGAGACCCAGTACTTC. This translates into CASSETAGRFGETQYF.

The chain joins TRBV27 to TRBJ2-7, with 8 bases lining up with TRBD2. The CDR3 contains 13 residues. Germline trimming cut 7 bases from V and 6 bases from J; bases unmatched to any gene: 8. The V gene's germline CDR1 is MNHEY and CDR2 SMNVEV (reference sequence). CDR3 protein: CASTRSGTGEQYF. In nucleotides, the CDR3 is TGTGCCAGCACCCGTAGCGGGACCGGCGAGCAGTACTTC.

The chain combines TRBV11-2 with TRBJ2-1; D may be TRBD1 (5 bases). V was trimmed by 4 bases and J by 5 bases, leaving 12 bases between them. Germline CDR1 SGHAT, CDR2 FQNNGV. The CDR3 consists of 14 residues. The CDR3 region is CASSSTRGDNEQFF. The CDR3 DNA reads as TGTGCCAGCAGCTCCACAAGGGGTGACAATGAGCAGTTCTTC.

The V and J genes are TRBV9 and TRBJ2-3; D is unclear. The CDR3 has 14 residues. V was clipped by 0 bases and J by 1 base, with 6 bases between them. The germline CDR1 and CDR2 sequences are SGDLS and YYNGEE. In DNA, the CDR3 is TGTGCCAGCAGCGTAGCCCAGCGCACAGATACGCAGTATTTT. This encodes CASSVAQRTDTQYF.

This clone was counted a single time. The chain employs TRBV14 and TRBJ1-1; no reliable D call. The CDR3 covers 14 residues. Trimming took 0 bases from V and 10 from J, leaving 15 bases between them. CDR1 is SGHDN, CDR2 FVKESK, per germline. DNA of the CDR3: TGTGCCAGCAGCCAAGAGGTGGACGGTACAAGAGCTTTCTTT. The encoded protein is CASSQEVDGTRAFF. The entire variable domain, with the rest obtained from reference TRBV14 and TRBJ1-1, is as follows: EAGVTQFPSHSVIEKGQTVTLRCDPISGHDNLYWYRRVMGKEIKFLLHFVKESKQDESGMPNNRFLAERTGGTYSTLKVQPAELEDSGVYFCASSQEVDGTRAFFGQGTRLTVV.

The chain is built from TRBV10-2 and TRBJ2-5; 7 bases line up with TRBD2. V shed 7 bases and J 7 bases; nucleotides not matched to a gene: 15. CDR1 is WSHSY and CDR2 is SAAADI in the germline V gene. The CDR3 runs 15 residues. CDR3 nucleotide sequence: TGCGCCAGCACCCCCGGGCCCCAGAGGGAGGGGACCCAGTACTTC. Translation: CASTPGPQREGTQYF.